This TCR beta chain comes out of a study of blood T cell repertoires in COVID-19. Looking at the study overall: The cDNA or gDNA used as material had been derived from T cells, B-cell-depleted T cells, or PBMCs.

Participant-given clinical history determined each cohort assignment. Original data processing: Estimation of nucleated cell counts relied on the amplification of reference gene primers. Generated by immunoSEQ multiplex PCR, the TCRdb table keeps only in-frame clones and is missing some. Clonal size and the V and J genes are those of that table, whereas D and trimming came from the DNA. Altogether over 150,000 clones are present, roughly 83% being singletons, with the ten largest covering 2.5% to 3.5%. The specimen sequenced was PBMCs or T cells enriched from blood (not recorded which). This receptor was identified in a woman aged 25 to 45 who had recovered from COVID-19.

CDR3 in DNA: TGTGCCACCAGCAGAGAGGGGACTAGCGGGGGTCACGGGGCCAAAAACATTCAGTACTTC. Protein product: CATSREGTSGGHGAKNIQYF. The rearrangement joins TRBV15 to TRBJ2-4; 14 nucleotides align to TRBD2. Germline CDR1 and CDR2: LNHNV and YYDKDF (reference sequence). The CDR3 spans 20 residues. V gave up 0 bases and J gave up 1 base; unmatched junction bases: 8.